Presented here are 16 T cell receptor beta chains from one specimen sequenced in a study of blood T cell repertoires in COVID-19. Profiling relied on immunoSEQ multiplex PCR, and the TCRdb table lists in-frame clones only, not all of them. Counted here are about 150,000 clones, roughly 84% occurring once; the ten biggest clones make up around 8.1%. The source material was peripheral blood. These receptors were taken from an older woman with COVID-19, enrolled during active disease.

The V and J genes are TRBV19 and TRBJ2-7; the D gene is possibly TRBD1 (6 bases). The germline V gene has CDR1 LNHDA and CDR2 SQIVND (reference sequence). Trimming removed 7 bases at V and 2 bases at J, with 15 bases between. CDR3 length: 14 residues. The CDR3 nucleotides read TGTGCCAGTACCGCCGGACAGCCAACCTACGAGCAGTACTTC. Translation: CASTAGQPTYEQYF. Together with reference TRBV19 and TRBJ2-7, the CDR3 gives the full variable domain: DGGITQSPKYLFRKEGQNVTLSCEQNLNHDAMYWYRQDPGQGLRLIYYSQIVNDFQKGDIAEGYSVSREKKESFPLTVTSAQKNPTAFYLCASTAGQPTYEQYFGPGTRLTVT.

V and J are TRBV5-5 and TRBJ1-2; D is ambiguous. This CDR3 spans 14 amino acids. Germline CDR1 SGHKS, CDR2 YYEKEE (reference sequence). Trimming removed 6 bases from V and 4 bases from J, with 16 bases in between. CDR3 amino acids: CASTAGSSLYGYTF. CDR3 DNA: TGTGCCAGCACCGCGGGCAGCTCCCTCTATGGCTACACCTTC.

V and J are TRBV7-8 and TRBJ2-3; 10 bases align to TRBD2. This CDR3 region has 15 residues. Germline values: CDR1 SGHVS, CDR2 FQNEAQ. V was pared by 3 bases and J by 4 bases, with 4 bases of the junction left unmatched. This chain's CDR3 is CASSFSGGFSDTQYF. CDR3 nucleotide sequence: TGTGCCAGCAGCTTTAGCGGGGGGTTTTCAGATACGCAGTATTTT.

This clone showed up just a few times. The chain couples TRBV2 to TRBJ1-4; a weak D match, TRBD1 (5 bases). The CDR3 extends over 15 amino acids. Germline V gene lookup returns CDR1 SNHLY and CDR2 FYNNEI. Trimming took 2 bases from V and 4 from J, leaving 11 bases between them. CDR3 DNA: TGTGCCAGCAGTGAAACGGGGGGACGTAATGAAAAACTGTTTTTT. It codes for CASSETGGRNEKLFF.

This chain links TRBV19 with TRBJ1-2, with 10 bases that match TRBD1. Germline CDR1 reads LNHDA; CDR2 reads SQIVND (reference sequence). With V trimmed by 5 bases and J by 3 bases, 6 bases remained unmatched. The CDR3 is 15 amino acids. The CDR3 nucleotides are TGTGCCAGTAGTTTCCCCGGGACAGGGGACTATGGCTACACCTTC. It translates to CASSFPGTGDYGYTF.

V and J are TRBV10-1 and TRBJ1-1, with D possibly TRBD1 on 5 matching bases. CDR3 size: 14 residues. CDR1 is WNHNN, CDR2 SYGVQD, per germline (reference sequence). Trimming stripped 4 bases from V and 4 bases from J, with 13 bases between. CDR3 in amino acids: CASSATGGSTEAFF. CDR3 in DNA: TGCGCCAGCAGTGCTACCGGGGGTAGCACTGAAGCTTTCTTT.

CDR3 sequence reads: CASSLYYSYNEQFF. DNA for the CDR3: TGTGCCAGCAGCTTGTACTACTCCTACAATGAGCAGTTCTTC. This chain uses TRBV5-6 with TRBJ2-1; D ambiguous. The CDR3 is made up of 14 amino acids. Deletions cut 1 base from V and 0 bases from J, with 5 bases between. Germline assignment: CDR1 SGHDT and CDR2 YYEEEE.

This chain joins TRBV7-8 and TRBJ1-4; 9 nucleotides agree with TRBD1. This CDR3 spans 12 amino acids. With 5 bases clipped from V and 14 bases from J, the junction kept 6 bases outside the gene matches. In germline, CDR1 is SGHVS, CDR2 FQNEAQ. CDR3 coding DNA: TGTGCCAGCAGCCAGGACAGGGGTAGGCTGTTTTTT. Translation gives CASSQDRGRLFF.

This clone was observed a few times. The DNA for the CDR3 is TGCAGCGCTGGGGACAGTGGGAATTCACCCCTCCACTTT. Its protein is CSAGDSGNSPLHF. The genes are TRBV29-1 and TRBJ1-6; 7 nucleotides line up with TRBD1. The V segment lost 7 bases and the J segment 7 bases; nucleotides outside the gene matches: 7. The CDR3 length is 13 residues. Germline V gene sequence: CDR1 SQVTM, CDR2 ANQGSEA.

The chain joins TRBV24-1 to TRBJ2-3, with D maybe TRBD2 (6 bases). CDR3 length: 16 amino acids. The V end lost 4 bases, the J end lost 3 bases, and 16 bases lay between the germline ends. Germline V gives CDR1 KGHDR, CDR2 SFDVKD. DNA of the CDR3: TGTGCCACCAGTGACCCGGGACCCGCGGGGACAGATACGCAGTATTTT. It encodes CATSDPGPAGTDTQYF.

The gene calls are TRBV12-3 or TRBV12-4 and TRBJ1-2, with 8 bases that match TRBD1. The trim removed 6 bases at V and 6 bases at J, leaving 6 bases unmatched. The CDR3 has 13 amino acids. The CDR3 region is CASSSDRAHGYTF. The CDR3 bases are TGTGCCAGCAGCTCGGACAGGGCCCATGGCTACACCTTC.

The chain employs TRBV4-1 and TRBJ2-2; D perhaps matches TRBD2 (5 bases). The CDR3 extends over 18 amino acids. CDR1 MGHRA and CDR2 YSYEKL come from the germline V gene. V lost 0 bases and J lost 2, with 16 bases in between. The CDR3 DNA reads as TGCGCCAGCAGCCAAGATGGAATAGCGATTGTTAACACCGGGGAGCTGTTTTTT. Its protein product is CASSQDGIAIVNTGELFF.

The genes are TRBV6-5 and TRBJ2-1; 9 nucleotides line up with TRBD2. V was pared by 10 bases and J by 2 bases, with 6 bases of the junction left unmatched. Germline-derived CDR1 and CDR2 are MNHEY and SVGAGI. The CDR3 is 14 amino acids. The CDR3: CATTLAGTYNEQFF. The CDR3 DNA sequence: TGTGCCACCACGCTAGCGGGAACCTACAATGAGCAGTTCTTC.

V gene TRBV3-1 (or the pseudogene TRBV3-2) combines with J gene TRBJ1-4; D unclear. In germline, CDR1 is LGHDT, CDR2 YNNKEL (reference sequence). The CDR3 is made up of 16 amino acids. Between the trimmed V and J ends, which lost 3 bases and 1 base, there was a span of 12 bases. The CDR3 sequence is CASSHQRGKTNEKLFF. In nucleotides, the CDR3 is TGTGCCAGCAGCCACCAACGAGGGAAAACTAATGAAAAACTGTTTTTT.

This clone appeared a few times. The rearrangement joins TRBV3-1 (or the pseudogene TRBV3-2) to TRBJ2-7, with TRBD2 matching 12 bases. The CDR3 totals 14 residues. Germline V gene data show CDR1 as LGHDT and CDR2 as YNNKEL (reference sequence). V lost 5 bases and J lost 6; bases outside the gene matches: 5. CDR3 DNA sequence: TGTGCCAGCAGCTCGACTAGCGGGAGTAGCGAGCAGTACTTC. Amino acid sequence: CASSSTSGSSEQYF.

In its sample, this clone was seen once. This chain connects TRBV5-1 to TRBJ2-2; 9 bases are shared with TRBD2. V lost 4 bases, J lost 6 bases, and 1 base stayed unmatched. Germline CDR1 SGHRS, CDR2 YFSETQ. The CDR3 runs to 13 residues. The DNA of the CDR3 is TGCGCCAGCAGCGCGGGAGGGGCCGGGGAGCTGTTTTTT. Its protein is CASSAGGAGELFF.